Below are 32 T cell receptor beta chains sequenced from a single sample in a study of blood T cell repertoires in COVID-19. Clones were read by immunoSEQ multiplex PCR, and TCRdb kept only the in-frame ones, dropping some. Among some 370,000 clones listed, around 92% were seen once. Sequencing input: peripheral blood. Receptors originate from a middle-aged man with acute or convalescent COVID-19.

This clone was found once. The junction does not match germline at one end; this may be a read error. The CDR3 nucleotides read TGTGCTAGCAGCTTAGGGGCGGGGAGCTCCTACAATGAGCAGTTCTTC. This encodes CASSLGAGSSYNEQFF. V usage is TRBV7-7 and J usage is TRBJ2-1; TRBD2 is a possible D gene (6 bases). CDR3 length: 16 amino acids. CDR1 is SSHAT and CDR2 is FNYEAQ in the germline V gene (reference sequence).

The rearrangement joins TRBV15 to TRBJ1-2; perhaps TRBD1 as D (6 bases). The CDR3 runs 16 residues. The ends were cut back, 0 bases at V and 4 bases at J, with 15 bases in the middle. CDR1 is LNHNV, CDR2 YYDKDF, per germline (reference sequence). CDR3 DNA sequence: TGTGCCACCAGCAGAGATTCACAGGGTGTGGGCTATGGCTACACCTTC. Translated: CATSRDSQGVGYGYTF.

The chain combines TRBV19 with TRBJ1-5; perhaps TRBD1 as D (5 bases). Germline values: CDR1 LNHDA, CDR2 SQIVND (reference sequence). V gave up 9 bases and J gave up 4 bases, with 19 bases separating them. This CDR3 region has 15 residues. This CDR3 is CASDPARVGNQPQHF. The CDR3 region has the DNA TGTGCCAGCGATCCCGCCAGGGTAGGGAATCAGCCCCAGCATTTT.

The sample holds one count of this clone. The V and J genes are TRBV19 and TRBJ2-1; maybe TRBD1 (6 bases). The V end was cut by 3 bases, the J end by 4 bases, with 7 bases between. Germline values: CDR1 LNHDA, CDR2 SQIVND (reference sequence). The CDR3 length is 13 residues. The CDR3 DNA follows: TGTGCCAGTAGTATGGACAGTTACAATGAGCAGTTCTTC. Translated: CASSMDSYNEQFF.

The chain has TRBV19 and TRBJ2-2, with 7 bases identical to TRBD1. This CDR3 contains 13 residues. Looked up from germline, CDR1 is LNHDA and CDR2 is SQIVND (reference sequence). The V and J ends lost 10 bases and 6 bases, in that order; junction bases with no gene match: 8. CDR3 DNA: TGTGCCATCGGGGACAGTAAGCCCGGGGAGCTGTTTTTT. Encoded protein: CAIGDSKPGELFF. The full variable domain, completed using reference TRBV19 and TRBJ2-2, is DGGITQSPKYLFRKEGQNVTLSCEQNLNHDAMYWYRQDPGQGLRLIYYSQIVNDFQKGDIAEGYSVSREKKESFPLTVTSAQKNPTAFYLCAIGDSKPGELFFGEGSRLTVL.

This chain joins TRBV6-6 and TRBJ1-2; tentative D call: TRBD1 (5 bases). V was pared by 6 bases and J by 6 bases, with 20 bases between. This CDR3 spans 15 amino acids. Germline lookup yields CDR1 MNHNY and CDR2 SVGAGI (reference sequence). The CDR3 DNA reads TGTGCCAGCAGACCAATCCAGGGATCGGTGAATGGCTACACCTTC. Amino acid sequence: CASRPIQGSVNGYTF.

The chain has TRBV15 and TRBJ1-1; 7 bases match TRBD1. This CDR3 contains 15 residues. CDR1 and CDR2 from the germline V gene are LNHNV and YYDKDF (reference sequence). J gave up 10 bases and V 1 base, and 12 bases lay outside the gene matches. The CDR3 DNA reads as TGTGCCACCAGCAGAGCGCGGGACAGCACGGCGGTAGCTTTCTTT. Its protein is CATSRARDSTAVAFF.

This rearrangement joins TRBV7-9 to TRBJ2-6; TRBD1 aligns across 11 bases. The CDR3 loop spans 18 amino acids. Germline V gene lookup returns CDR1 SEHNR and CDR2 FQNEAQ (reference sequence). Losses at the gene ends were 5 bases for V and 2 bases for J; bases not matched to a gene: 8. In DNA form, the CDR3 reads TGTGCCAGCAGCCCGACAAGGGACAGGGGGGCTGGGGCCAACGTCCTGACTTTC. Its protein is CASSPTRDRGAGANVLTF.

Regarding this clone: This sample also contains other DNA sequences that code for the same CDR3. The chain joins TRBV27 to TRBJ1-2; 11 bases agree with TRBD1. The CDR3 runs 13 residues. V lost 3 bases, J lost 6 bases, and 0 bases stayed unmatched. The germline V gene encodes CDR1 MNHEY and CDR2 SMNVEV (reference sequence). CDR3 sequence reads: CASSLDRGHGYTF. The CDR3 bases are TGTGCCAGCAGTTTGGACAGGGGGCATGGCTACACCTTC.

In this sample, this clone turned up many times. The rearrangement joins TRBV7-6 to TRBJ1-6, with TRBD1 as a possible D gene (5 bases). Germline loops: CDR1 SGHVS, CDR2 FNYEAQ. The V gene lost 6 bases and the J gene lost 7 bases, with 16 bases spanning the gap. The CDR3 runs 15 residues. CDR3 coding DNA: TGTGCCAGCAGTCCTGGCACGGGGGGGAATTCACCCCTCCACTTT. This gives the protein CASSPGTGGNSPLHF.

As to this clone: Other DNA sequences in this specimen translate into the identical CDR3. V usage is TRBV3-1 (or the pseudogene TRBV3-2) and J usage is TRBJ2-1; 8 nucleotides match TRBD2. From germline, CDR1 is LGHDT and CDR2 YNNKEL (reference sequence). CDR3 length equals 15 residues. J was trimmed by 4 bases and V by 1 base; bases with no gene match: 3. CDR3 residues: CASSQASGSYNEQFF. The CDR3 DNA reads TGTGCCAGCAGCCAAGCTAGCGGGTCGTACAATGAGCAGTTCTTC.

The DNA for the CDR3 is TGTGCCAGCAGCGCCGACGGTGGGAGGATGGCAGATACGCAGTATTTT. This translates into CASSADGGRMADTQYF. The chain couples TRBV7-9 to TRBJ2-3, with a possible D match to TRBD2 (6 bases). The ends were cut back, 5 bases at V and 4 bases at J, with 19 bases in the middle. CDR1 and CDR2 (germline): SEHNR, FQNEAQ (reference sequence). This CDR3 comprises 16 residues.

The chain carries TRBV24-1 and TRBJ2-3, with 8 nucleotides matching TRBD1. Germline V gives CDR1 KGHDR, CDR2 SFDVKD. The CDR3 has 15 amino acids. With V trimmed by 3 bases and J by 5 bases, 6 bases remained unmatched. CDR3 loop: CATSDTGQGGDTQYF. CDR3 DNA: TGTGCCACCAGTGATACAGGACAGGGTGGAGATACGCAGTATTTT.

The V call is TRBV5-4, the J call TRBJ2-2; TRBD1 matches at 8 bases. Germline trimming cut 3 bases from V and 4 bases from J; bases unmatched to any gene: 2. In germline, CDR1 is SGHNT, CDR2 YYREEE (reference sequence). The CDR3 is 14 amino acids. The CDR3 region is CASSWGTGTGELFF. CDR3 DNA: TGTGCCAGCAGCTGGGGGACAGGCACCGGGGAGCTGTTTTTT. Complete variable domain (other parts from reference TRBV5-4 and TRBJ2-2): ETGVTQSPTHLIKTRGQQVTLRCSSQSGHNTVSWYQQALGQGPQFIFQYYREEENGRGNFPPRFSGLQFPNYSSELNVNALELDDSALYLCASSWGTGTGELFFGEGSRLTVL.

The V gene is TRBV6-5, the J gene TRBJ2-2, with D hard to call. CDR3 length: 13 residues. V was pared by 6 bases and J by 3 bases, with 8 bases between. Germline CDR1 and CDR2: MNHEY and SVGAGI. As DNA, the CDR3 is TGTGCCAGCAGATCGGGTTACACCGGGGAGCTGTTTTTT. This translates into CASRSGYTGELFF.

The chain is built from TRBV7-9 and TRBJ1-6; tentative D call: TRBD1 (5 bases). Germline V gives CDR1 SEHNR, CDR2 FQNEAQ (reference sequence). The CDR3 loop spans 13 amino acids. The ends were cut back, 5 bases at V and 14 bases at J, with 16 bases in the middle. CDR3 in amino acids: CASSPVGDSSLHF. In DNA, the CDR3 is TGTGCCAGCAGCCCAGTGGGGGACTCGTCCCTCCACTTT.

The chain uses TRBV28 and TRBJ2-7; 12 bases align to TRBD1. CDR3 length equals 16 residues. Germline values: CDR1 MDHEN, CDR2 SYDVKM. Trimming removed 3 bases from V and 4 bases from J; junction bases left unmatched: 7. The CDR3 nucleotides are TGTGCCAGCAGTTTGTTAGGGACAGGGGGCTGGTACGAGCAGTACTTC. Translating gives CASSLLGTGGWYEQYF.

The chain uses TRBV27 and TRBJ1-5; D is ambiguous. Deletions cut 5 bases from V and 0 bases from J, with 11 bases between. CDR3 size: 15 residues. CDR1 and CDR2 (germline): MNHEY, SMNVEV (reference sequence). The CDR3 DNA follows: TGTGCCAGCAGTCTTGAACCAGGTAGCAATCAGCCCCAGCATTTT. Encoded protein: CASSLEPGSNQPQHF.

The chain carries TRBV30 and TRBJ2-2; weak D call: TRBD1 (7 bases). Germline V lookup: CDR1 GTSNPN, CDR2 SVGIG (reference sequence). CDR3 length: 12 amino acids. V was shortened by 8 bases and J by 5 bases, with 12 bases between the two germline ends. The CDR3 sequence is CARQGGTGELFF. The CDR3 nucleotides are TGTGCCCGGCAGGGGGGAACCGGGGAGCTGTTTTTT. The complete variable domain, with remaining parts taken from reference TRBV30 and TRBJ2-2, reads SQTIHQWPATLVQPVGSPLSLECTVEGTSNPNLYWYRQAAGRGLQLLFYSVGIGQISSEVPQNLSASRPQDRQFILSSKKLLLSDSGFYLCARQGGTGELFFGEGSRLTVL.

The table lists this clone with a few counts. The CDR3: CASSYFPSNTEAFF. The CDR3, as DNA: TGTGCCAGCAGTTACTTCCCTTCGAACACTGAAGCTTTCTTT. The chain links TRBV27 to TRBJ1-1; no clear D. Per the germline V gene, CDR1 is MNHEY and CDR2 is SMNVEV (reference sequence). This CDR3 has 14 residues. V lost 4 bases, J lost 1 base, and 10 bases lay in between.

The rearrangement joins TRBV7-9 to TRBJ1-2; no clear D gene. Germline CDR1 SEHNR, CDR2 FQNEAQ (reference sequence). This CDR3 has 13 residues. Between the trimmed V and J ends, which lost 2 bases and 7 bases, there was a span of 11 bases. The CDR3 loop reads CASSLYEGPGYTF. The CDR3, as DNA: TGTGCCAGCAGCTTATACGAGGGTCCTGGCTACACCTTC.

The rearrangement joins TRBV27 to TRBJ1-1, with 8 bases identical to TRBD1. The CDR3 is made up of 17 amino acids. The V and J ends lost 4 bases and 0 bases, in that order; junction bases with no gene match: 10. CDR1 and CDR2 from the germline V gene are MNHEY and SMNVEV (reference sequence). CDR3 nucleotides: TGTGCCAGCAGTTCACACCTAGGACAGGGTTTGAACACTGAAGCTTTCTTT. Its translation: CASSSHLGQGLNTEAFF.

The chain couples TRBV6-5 to TRBJ2-5; weak D call: TRBD1 (6 bases). The germline CDR1 and CDR2 sequences are MNHEY and SVGAGI. Deletions cut 2 bases from V and 5 bases from J, with 12 bases between. This CDR3 has 14 residues. The CDR3 DNA reads as TGTGCCAGCAGTTACGCGGACAGAGGGGAGACCCAGTACTTC. Amino acid sequence: CASSYADRGETQYF.

The V gene is TRBV10-2, the J gene TRBJ2-1; 8 bases map to TRBD2. The CDR3 totals 15 residues. V trimming: 3 bases; J trimming: 9 bases; junction bases outside the gene matches: 10. Germline V gives CDR1 WSHSY, CDR2 SAAADI. As DNA, the CDR3 is TGCGCCAGCAGTGAATGGACTAGCTGGCCCGCTGAGCAGTTCTTC. It codes for CASSEWTSWPAEQFF.

This clone was observed once. The genes are TRBV29-1 and TRBJ2-3; D gene ambiguous. CDR3 length: 15 residues. Germline V gene lookup returns CDR1 SQVTM and CDR2 ANQGSEA. The germline V and J ends were trimmed by 5 bases and 4 bases, with 19 bases remaining between them. CDR3 sequence: CSVSFLSFLPDTQYF. The DNA of the CDR3 is TGCAGCGTTAGTTTCTTAAGCTTCCTTCCAGATACGCAGTATTTT.

The chain uses TRBV19 and TRBJ2-7; D perhaps matches TRBD1 (6 bases). Trimming took 4 bases from V and 3 from J, leaving 22 bases between them. This CDR3 has 17 residues. The V gene's germline CDR1 is LNHDA and CDR2 SQIVND (reference sequence). DNA of the CDR3: TGTGCCAGTAGTACCGCCGGAATAGGCTCCAGGGGCTACGAGCAGTACTTC. Translated, it gives CASSTAGIGSRGYEQYF.

This clone has only one observation. The chain combines TRBV24-1 with TRBJ2-1; 9 nucleotides match TRBD1. Losses at the gene ends were 0 bases for V and 4 bases for J; bases not matched to a gene: 3. There are 16 residues in the CDR3. Germline V gives CDR1 KGHDR, CDR2 SFDVKD. CDR3 sequence reads: CATSDLPGQGYNEQFF. As DNA, the CDR3 is TGTGCCACCAGTGATTTGCCGGGACAGGGTTACAATGAGCAGTTCTTC.

CDR3 sequence (DNA): TGTGCCAGCAGCGCGGGACAGGGACTCTACAATGAGCAGTTCTTC. This translates into CASSAGQGLYNEQFF. The chain recombines TRBV2 with TRBJ2-1; 9 nucleotides line up with TRBD1. This CDR3 is built from 15 residues. Trimming at V came to 6 bases and at J to 3 bases, leaving 6 bases not matched to a gene. CDR1 and CDR2 from the germline V gene are SNHLY and FYNNEI.

The CDR3 sequence is CASHSGAGELFF. The DNA of the CDR3 is TGTGCCAGCCACTCCGGGGCCGGGGAGCTGTTTTTT. The chain uses TRBV5-4 and TRBJ2-2, with a weak D call TRBD2 (5 bases). This CDR3 region has 12 residues. The V end was cut by 7 bases, the J end by 6 bases, with 10 bases between. CDR1 and CDR2 (germline): SGHNT, YYREEE (reference sequence).

This clone was found once. This rearrangement joins TRBV27 to TRBJ1-2; D perhaps matches TRBD1 (5 bases). Trimming stripped 5 bases from V and 2 bases from J, with 9 bases between. The CDR3 length is 13 residues. Per germline, CDR1 MNHEY and CDR2 SMNVEV (reference sequence). The DNA for the CDR3 is TGTGCCAGCAGTCAAACAGGAAACTATGGCTACACCTTC. It is translated as CASSQTGNYGYTF.

The V call is TRBV28, the J call TRBJ1-1, with TRBD1 matching 9 bases. Trimming took 2 bases from V and 5 from J; bases not matched to a gene: 6. The CDR3 is made up of 15 amino acids. Germline values: CDR1 MDHEN, CDR2 SYDVKM. This CDR3 reads CASSLQGQGTTEAFF. Written as DNA, the CDR3 is TGTGCCAGCAGTTTACAAGGACAGGGGACGACTGAAGCTTTCTTT.

Details on this clone: The same CDR3 arises from other DNA sequences in this sample as well. The chain uses TRBV19 and TRBJ2-7, with 12 bases identical to TRBD2. Germline CDR1 and CDR2: LNHDA and SQIVND (reference sequence). The CDR3 contains 14 residues. V lost 6 bases, J lost 2 bases, and 2 bases stayed unmatched. The CDR3 DNA reads as TGTGCCAGTAGCTGGACTAGCGGGGCCTACGAGCAGTACTTC. This translates into CASSWTSGAYEQYF.